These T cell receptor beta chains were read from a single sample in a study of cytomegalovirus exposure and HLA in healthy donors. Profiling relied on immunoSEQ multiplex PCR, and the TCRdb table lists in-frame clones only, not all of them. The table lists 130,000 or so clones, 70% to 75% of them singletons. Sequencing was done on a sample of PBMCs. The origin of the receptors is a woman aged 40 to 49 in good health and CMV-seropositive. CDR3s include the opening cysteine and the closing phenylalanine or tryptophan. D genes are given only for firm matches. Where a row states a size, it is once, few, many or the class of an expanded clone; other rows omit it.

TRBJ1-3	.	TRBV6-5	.	CASSWDFSGNTIYF	TGTGCCAGCAGCTGGGACTTCTCTGGAAACACCATATATTTT
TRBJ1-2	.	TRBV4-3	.	CASSRNREGYGYTF	TGCGCCAGCAGCCGGAACAGGGAGGGGTATGGCTACACCTTC
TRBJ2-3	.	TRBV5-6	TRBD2	CASSLGLAGKGPDTQYF	TGTGCCAGCAGCTTGGGTCTAGCGGGAAAGGGGCCAGATACGCAGTATTTT
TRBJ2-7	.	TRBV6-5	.	CASSYSSPGNSYEQYF	TGTGCCAGCAGTTACTCGAGTCCCGGGAACTCCTACGAGCAGTACTTC
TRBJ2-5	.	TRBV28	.	CASSFRLEETQYF	TGTGCCAGCAGTTTCAGGCTGGAAGAGACCCAGTACTTC
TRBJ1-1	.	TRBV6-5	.	CASTPRSEMNTEAFF	TGTGCCAGCACCCCAAGATCGGAGATGAACACTGAAGCTTTCTTT
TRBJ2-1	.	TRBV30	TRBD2	CAWSLAGAYYNEQFF	TGTGCCTGGAGTCTAGCGGGAGCGTACTACAATGAGCAGTTCTTC
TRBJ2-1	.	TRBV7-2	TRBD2	CASSSVAGGSYNEQFF	TGTGCCAGCAGCTCGGTAGCGGGTGGCTCCTACAATGAGCAGTTCTTC
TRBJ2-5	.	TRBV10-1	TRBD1	CASPQGKRGQETQYF	TGCGCCAGCCCACAGGGGAAGAGGGGGCAAGAGACCCAGTACTTC
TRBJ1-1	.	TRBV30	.	CAWSTPGQGF	TGTGCCTGGAGTACCCCGGGACAAGGTTTT
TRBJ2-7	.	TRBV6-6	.	CASSLGSSYEQYF	TGTGCCAGCAGTCTCGGGAGCTCCTACGAGCAGTACTTC
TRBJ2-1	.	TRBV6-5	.	CASSSPGLFGNEQFF	TGTGCCAGCAGTTCCCCGGGACTTTTTGGTAATGAGCAGTTCTTC
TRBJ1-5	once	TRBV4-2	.	CASSQEYREKPQHF	TGTGCCAGCAGCCAAGAGTACAGGGAGAAGCCCCAGCATTTT
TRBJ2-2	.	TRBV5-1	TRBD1	CASRQTGGYSTGELFF	TGCGCCAGCAGACAGACAGGGGGCTATAGCACCGGGGAGCTGTTTTTT
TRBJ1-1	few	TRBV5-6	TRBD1	CASSLTGGADTEAFF	TGTGCCAGCAGCTTGACAGGGGGCGCGGACACTGAAGCTTTCTTT
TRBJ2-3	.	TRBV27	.	CASSPSTDTQYF	TGTGCCAGCAGCCCTAGCACAGATACGCAGTATTTT
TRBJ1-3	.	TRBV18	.	CASSPSQGLSSGNTIYF	TGTGCCAGCTCACCTTCCCAGGGCCTAAGCTCTGGAAACACCATATATTTT
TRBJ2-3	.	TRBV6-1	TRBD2	CATKGLGIGTDTQYF	TGTGCCACCAAAGGACTAGGAATCGGGACAGATACGCAGTATTTT
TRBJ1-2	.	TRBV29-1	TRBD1	CSAGQFNYGYTF	TGCAGCGCGGGACAGTTTAACTATGGCTACACCTTC
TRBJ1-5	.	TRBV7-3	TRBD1	CASSLSLWDRISNQPQHF	TGTGCCAGCAGCTTAAGTTTGTGGGACAGGATCAGCAATCAGCCCCAGCATTTT
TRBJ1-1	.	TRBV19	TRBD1	CASRGQGAPMNTEAFF	TGTGCCAGTAGAGGACAGGGGGCCCCTATGAACACTGAAGCTTTCTTT
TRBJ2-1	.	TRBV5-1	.	CASSLEAGKVNEQFF	TGCGCCAGCAGCTTGGAGGCAGGGAAAGTGAATGAGCAGTTCTTC
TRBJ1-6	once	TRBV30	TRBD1	CAWSSGGYSPLHF	TGTGCCTGGAGTTCAGGGGGCTATTCACCCCTCCACTTT
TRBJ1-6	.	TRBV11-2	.	CASRVRGLSYNSPLHF	TGTGCCAGCCGAGTAAGGGGACTCTCCTATAATTCACCCCTCCACTTT
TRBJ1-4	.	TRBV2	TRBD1	CASSRAGGKFF	TGTGCCAGCAGTAGGGCAGGGGGCAAGTTTTTT